This T cell receptor (beta chain) was captured by sequencing in a study of response to subunit inactivated influenza vaccine. Whole-study findings and limits: There was a suggestion from the authors that each seasonal influenza vaccination recruits few new T cells.

The CDR3 totals 15 residues. Trimming stripped 3 bases from V and 3 bases from J, with 12 bases between. Only a few counts were recorded for this clonotype. Antigen specificity is unknown. TCRdb re-called the RT-PCR reads through MiXCR, storing one row per CDR3 protein. The repertoire holds almost 600,000 distinct CDR3 sequences, with about 15% as singletons. The chain has TRBV12-3 or TRBV12-4 and TRBJ2-4, with D possibly matching TRBD1 (6 bases). This clonotype originated in a man between 45 and 60 years old who received an inactivated influenza vaccine. The sequences come from PBMCs from blood, collected less than 13 days after vaccination. The CDR3 loop is CASSFSQGFKNIQYF. CDR3 nucleotides: TGTGCCAGCAGTTTTAGTCAGGGGTTCAAAAACATTCAGTACTTC.